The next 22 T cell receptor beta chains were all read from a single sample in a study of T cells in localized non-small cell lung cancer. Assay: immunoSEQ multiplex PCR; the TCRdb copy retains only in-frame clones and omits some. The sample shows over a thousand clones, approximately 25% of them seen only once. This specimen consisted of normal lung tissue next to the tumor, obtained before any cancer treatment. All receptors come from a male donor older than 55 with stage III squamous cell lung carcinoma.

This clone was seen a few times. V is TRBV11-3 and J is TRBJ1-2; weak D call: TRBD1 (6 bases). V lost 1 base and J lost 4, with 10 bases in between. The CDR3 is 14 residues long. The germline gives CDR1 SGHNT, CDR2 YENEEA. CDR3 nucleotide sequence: TGTGCCAGCAGCTTAGTTCCAGGGGTCTATGGCTACACCTTC. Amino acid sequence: CASSLVPGVYGYTF.

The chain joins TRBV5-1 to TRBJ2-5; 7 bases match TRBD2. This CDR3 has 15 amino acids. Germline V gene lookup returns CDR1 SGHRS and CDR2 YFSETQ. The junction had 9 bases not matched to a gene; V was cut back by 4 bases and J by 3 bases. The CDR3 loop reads CASSRHTSGEETQYF. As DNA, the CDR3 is TGCGCCAGCAGCAGACATACGAGCGGGGAAGAGACCCAGTACTTC.

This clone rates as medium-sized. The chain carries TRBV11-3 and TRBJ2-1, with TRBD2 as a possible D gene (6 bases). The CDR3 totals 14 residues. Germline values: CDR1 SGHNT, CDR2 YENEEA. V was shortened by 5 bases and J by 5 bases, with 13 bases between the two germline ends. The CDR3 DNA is TGTGCCAGCAGCCTCGGGACTGGCGACAATGAGCAGTTCTTC. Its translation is CASSLGTGDNEQFF.

Here the CDR3 reads CAISESGHDTEAFF. CDR3 sequence (DNA): TGTGCCATCAGTGAGTCGGGACATGACACTGAAGCTTTCTTT. The chain is built from TRBV10-3 and TRBJ1-1; possibly TRBD1 for D (6 bases). V was shortened by 0 bases and J by 3 bases, with 8 bases between the two germline ends. The CDR3 is 14 residues long. Germline CDR1 reads ENHRY; CDR2 reads SYGVKD.

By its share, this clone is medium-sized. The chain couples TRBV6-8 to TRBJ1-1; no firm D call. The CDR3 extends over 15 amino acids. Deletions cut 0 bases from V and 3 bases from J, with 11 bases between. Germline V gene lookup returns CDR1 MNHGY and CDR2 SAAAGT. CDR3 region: CASSYSPGGDTEAFF. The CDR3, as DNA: TGTGCCAGCAGTTACTCCCCCGGTGGGGACACTGAAGCTTTCTTT.

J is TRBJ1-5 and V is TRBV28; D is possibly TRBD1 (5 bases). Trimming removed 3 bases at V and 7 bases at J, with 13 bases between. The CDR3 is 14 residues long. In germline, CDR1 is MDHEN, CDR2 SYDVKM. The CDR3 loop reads CASSFWQGGQPQHF. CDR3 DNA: TGTGCCAGCAGTTTTTGGCAGGGAGGGCAGCCCCAGCATTTT.

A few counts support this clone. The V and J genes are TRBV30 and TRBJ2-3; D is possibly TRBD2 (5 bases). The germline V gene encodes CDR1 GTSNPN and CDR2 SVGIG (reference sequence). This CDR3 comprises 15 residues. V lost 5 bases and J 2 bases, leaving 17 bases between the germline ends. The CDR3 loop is CAWGLRGGHTDTQYF. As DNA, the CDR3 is TGTGCCTGGGGCCTTAGAGGAGGCCACACAGATACGCAGTATTTT.

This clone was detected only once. The CDR3 bases are TGCGCCAGCAGACCCGGAGACACTGAAGCTTTCTTT. It codes for CASRPGDTEAFF. The chain employs TRBV10-2 and TRBJ1-1, with D unresolved. The germline V gene encodes CDR1 WSHSY and CDR2 SAAADI. CDR3 length: 12 residues. The ends were cut back, 6 bases at V and 3 bases at J, with 8 bases in the middle.

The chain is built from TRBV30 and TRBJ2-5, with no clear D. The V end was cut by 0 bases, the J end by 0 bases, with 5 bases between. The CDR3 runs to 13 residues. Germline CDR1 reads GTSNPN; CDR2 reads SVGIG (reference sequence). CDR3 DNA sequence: TGTGCCTGGAGTGTACTGGACCAAGAGACCCAGTACTTC. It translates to CAWSVLDQETQYF.

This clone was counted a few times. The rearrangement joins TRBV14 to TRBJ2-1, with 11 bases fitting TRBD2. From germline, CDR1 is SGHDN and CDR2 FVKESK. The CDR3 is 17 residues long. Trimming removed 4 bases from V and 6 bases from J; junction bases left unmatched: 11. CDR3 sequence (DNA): TGTGCCAGCAGCCGGTTCATTAGTAGCGGGAGGGTCAATGAGCAGTTCTTC. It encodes CASSRFISSGRVNEQFF.

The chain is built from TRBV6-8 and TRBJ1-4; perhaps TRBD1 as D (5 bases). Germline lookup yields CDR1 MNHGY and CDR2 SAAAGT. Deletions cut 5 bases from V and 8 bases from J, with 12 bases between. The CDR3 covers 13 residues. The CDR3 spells CASSVLGGEKLFF. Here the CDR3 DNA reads TGTGCCAGCAGTGTCCTGGGGGGGGAAAAACTGTTTTTT.

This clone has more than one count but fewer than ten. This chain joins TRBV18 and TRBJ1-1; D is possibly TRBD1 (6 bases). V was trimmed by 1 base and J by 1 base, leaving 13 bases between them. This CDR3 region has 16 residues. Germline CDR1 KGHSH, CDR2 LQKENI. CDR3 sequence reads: CASSPQQQGTNTEAFF. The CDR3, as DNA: TGTGCCAGCTCACCACAACAGCAGGGGACGAACACTGAAGCTTTCTTT.

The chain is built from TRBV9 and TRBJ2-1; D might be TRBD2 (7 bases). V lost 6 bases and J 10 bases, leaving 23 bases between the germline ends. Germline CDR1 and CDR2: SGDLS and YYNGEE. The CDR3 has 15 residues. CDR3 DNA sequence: TGTGCCAGCACAGCGGGGACATCGGTGAGTGGAGAGCAGTTCTTC. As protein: CASTAGTSVSGEQFF.

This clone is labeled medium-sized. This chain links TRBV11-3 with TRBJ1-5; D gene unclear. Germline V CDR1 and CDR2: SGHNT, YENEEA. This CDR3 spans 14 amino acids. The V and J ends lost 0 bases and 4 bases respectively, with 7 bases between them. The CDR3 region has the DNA TGTGCCAGCAGCTTAGAGGGTTCGAATCAGCCCCAGCATTTT. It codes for CASSLEGSNQPQHF.

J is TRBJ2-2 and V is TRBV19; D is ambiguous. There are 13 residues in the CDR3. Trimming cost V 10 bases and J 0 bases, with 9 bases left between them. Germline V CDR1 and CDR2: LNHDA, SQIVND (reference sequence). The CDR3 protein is CATAHPNTGELFF. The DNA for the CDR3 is TGTGCCACCGCCCACCCGAACACCGGGGAGCTGTTTTTT.

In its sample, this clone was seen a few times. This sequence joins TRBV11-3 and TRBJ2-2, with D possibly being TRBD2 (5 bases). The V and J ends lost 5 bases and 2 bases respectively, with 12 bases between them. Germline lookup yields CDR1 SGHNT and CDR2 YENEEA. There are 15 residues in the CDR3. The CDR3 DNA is TGTGCCAGCAGCGCGGAGGTGGCTAACACCGGGGAGCTGTTTTTT. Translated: CASSAEVANTGELFF.

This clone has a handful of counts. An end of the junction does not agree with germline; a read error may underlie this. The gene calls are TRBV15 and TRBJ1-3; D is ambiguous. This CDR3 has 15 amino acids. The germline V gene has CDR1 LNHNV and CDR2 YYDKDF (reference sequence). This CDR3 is CASSLLSDAGNTIYF. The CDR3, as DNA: TGTGCCAGCAGCTTATTATCGGATGCTGGAAACACCATATATTTT.

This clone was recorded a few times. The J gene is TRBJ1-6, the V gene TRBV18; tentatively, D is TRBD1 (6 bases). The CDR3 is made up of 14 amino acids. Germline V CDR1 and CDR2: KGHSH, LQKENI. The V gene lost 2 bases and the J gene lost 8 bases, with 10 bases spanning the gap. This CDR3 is CASSPAGDDSPLHF. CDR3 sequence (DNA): TGTGCCAGCTCACCAGCAGGGGACGATTCACCCCTCCACTTT. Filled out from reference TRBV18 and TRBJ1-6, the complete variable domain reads NAGVMQNPRHLVRRRGQEARLRCSPMKGHSHVYWYRQLPEEGLKFMVYLQKENIIDESGMPKERFSAEFPKEGPSILRIQQVVRGDSAAYFCASSPAGDDSPLHFGNGTRLTVT.

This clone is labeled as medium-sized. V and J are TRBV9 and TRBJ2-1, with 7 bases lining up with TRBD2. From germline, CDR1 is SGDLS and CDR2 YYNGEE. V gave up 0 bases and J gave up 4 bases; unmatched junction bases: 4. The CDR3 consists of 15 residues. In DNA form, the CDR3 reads TGTGCCAGCAGCGTAGGAGGGGACTATTACAATGAGCAGTTCTTC. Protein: CASSVGGDYYNEQFF.

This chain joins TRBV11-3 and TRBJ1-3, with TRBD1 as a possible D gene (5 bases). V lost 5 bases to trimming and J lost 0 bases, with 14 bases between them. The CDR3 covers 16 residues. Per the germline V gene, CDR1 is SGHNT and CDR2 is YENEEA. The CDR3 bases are TGTGCCAGCAGCCCGCGGGGGGTACTCTCTGGAAACACCATATATTTT. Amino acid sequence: CASSPRGVLSGNTIYF.

CDR3 amino acids: CASSPGTGYGTEAFF. CDR3 DNA sequence: TGTGCCAGCAGTCCCGGGACAGGGTACGGCACTGAAGCTTTCTTT. The chain carries TRBV9 and TRBJ1-1, with TRBD1 matching over 9 bases. V lost 5 bases and J lost 4; bases outside the gene matches: 9. The CDR3 has 15 amino acids. Per germline, CDR1 SGDLS and CDR2 YYNGEE.

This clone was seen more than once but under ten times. The CDR3 sequence is CATSRDRDRDSPLHF. CDR3 nucleotide sequence: TGTGCCACCAGCAGAGACCGCGACAGGGATTCACCCCTCCACTTT. The chain combines TRBV15 with TRBJ1-6, with 7 bases aligning to TRBD1. The CDR3 contains 15 residues. V lost 0 bases to trimming and J lost 8 bases; unmatched junction nucleotides: 4. Per the germline V gene, CDR1 is LNHNV and CDR2 is YYDKDF (reference sequence).